This T cell receptor beta chain appears in the sequencing data of a study of blood T cell repertoires in COVID-19. About this clone itself: The same CDR3 can be traced to other DNA sequences in this sample.

All recovered Cohort 3 donors got two negative PCRs, got clearance, or saw symptom resolution. Per germline, CDR1 KGHSH and CDR2 LQKENI. The CDR3 contains 14 residues. The V end lost 3 bases, the J end lost 2 bases, and 10 bases lay between the germline ends. Per the study methods: Cell counts per sample came from amplifying reference gene primers. Method: immunoSEQ multiplex PCR; TCRdb's copy keeps in-frame clones and lacks some. V and J calls and clone size are copied from that table; D and trimming were computed from the DNA. The sample consists of under 450,000 clones, 80% to 85% of them appearing once.

This chain uses TRBV18 with TRBJ2-5, with D maybe TRBD2 (5 bases). The sequenced sample was PBMCs or T cells enriched from blood (not recorded which). This TCR was sampled from a woman between 50 and 59 years old who had recovered from COVID-19. CDR3 coding DNA: TGTGCCAGCTCACCCGCCGGGGTACAAGAGACCCAGTACTTC. This translates into CASSPAGVQETQYF.